The T cell receptor beta chain described here comes from a study of a mutant IDH1 vaccine in newly diagnosed glioma. General observations from the study: Altogether, approximately 93% of patients exhibited vaccine-induced immune responses.

Assay used: immunoSEQ multiplex PCR; TCRdb lists only in-frame clones, some missing. The repertoire includes roughly 60,000 clones, about 85% of them detected once, and approximately 4.3% sits in the top ten. Time point described: week 23, last vaccination. Each dose delivered 300 ug of mutant IDH1 20-mer peptide subcutaneously with imiquimod. Comment on this clone: The antigen remains undetermined.

V lost 1 base and J lost 5, with 8 bases in between. In germline, CDR1 is SGHAT, CDR2 FQNNGV. The CDR3 has 13 residues. The sequencing used PBMCs, collected from a glioma patient whose treatment included an IDH1 peptide vaccine. The receptor was isolated from a man aged 25 to 45 with glioma. V is TRBV11-2 and J is TRBJ1-2, with a weak D call TRBD1 (5 bases). The CDR3 DNA reads as TGTGCCAGCAGCTTAGGGGGCGGTTATGGCTACACCTTC. Protein product: CASSLGGGYGYTF.